This TCR beta chain was captured in a study of regulatory T cells in long-lasting Graves disease. V gave up 8 bases and J gave up 5 bases, with 16 bases separating them. Germline CDR1 is DFQATT and CDR2 is SNEGSKA (reference sequence). The CDR3 is made up of 13 amino acids. Study results and limitations: Between persistent patients, a few thousand public clonotypes were shared, exceeding the roughly 1,000 shared between new patients.

Building of the TCR beta libraries involved iRepertoire HTBI primers and Arm-PCR of CDR3 regions. TCRdb called the multiplex PCR reads again in MiXCR, with one record for every CDR3 protein. The table has just over 600,000 distinct CDR3 sequences, 16% seen once. Time point given: newly diagnosed GD, antithyroid drugs for less than 3 months. The TCR library used RNA extracted from PBMCs. Only a few counts were recorded for this clonotype. The antigen is unknown. The sample was also linked to a second study, of T cells in Graves' hyperthyroidism and ophthalmopathy. That work contributes: The diagnostic basis comprised clinical symptoms, serum thyroxine and TRAb, thyroid ultrasound and orbital computed tomography. The TCR CDR3 first-round RT-PCR relied on the HTBI primer set.

This specimen was peripheral blood mononuclear cells (PBMCs), taken at new diagnosis, from a patient treated with antithyroid drugs. The source is a woman in her 30s with Graves disease. The chain carries TRBV20-1 and TRBJ2-1; no definite D call. CDR3 loop: CSLSAAKDNEQFF. The CDR3 coding sequence is TGCAGTCTAAGCGCAGCTAAGGACAATGAGCAGTTCTTC.